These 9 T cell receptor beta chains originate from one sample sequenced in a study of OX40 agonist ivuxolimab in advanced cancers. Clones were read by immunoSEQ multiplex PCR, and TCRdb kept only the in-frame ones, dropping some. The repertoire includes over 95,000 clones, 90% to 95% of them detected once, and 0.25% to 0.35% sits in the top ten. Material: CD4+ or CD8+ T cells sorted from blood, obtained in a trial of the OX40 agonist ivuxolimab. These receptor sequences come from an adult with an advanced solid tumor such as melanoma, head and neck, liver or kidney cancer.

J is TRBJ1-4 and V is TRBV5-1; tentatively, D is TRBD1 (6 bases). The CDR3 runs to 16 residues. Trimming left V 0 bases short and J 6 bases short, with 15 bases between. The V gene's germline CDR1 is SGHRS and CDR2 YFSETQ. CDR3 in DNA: TGCGCCAGCAGCTTGGGCCCCATGGACAGCGATGAAAAACTGTTTTTT. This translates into CASSLGPMDSDEKLFF.

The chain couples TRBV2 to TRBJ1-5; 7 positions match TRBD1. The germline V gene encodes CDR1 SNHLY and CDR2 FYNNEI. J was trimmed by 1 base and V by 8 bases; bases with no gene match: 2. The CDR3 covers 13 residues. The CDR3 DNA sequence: TGTGCCAGCCAGGGGGGGAGCAATCAGCCCCAGCATTTT. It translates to CASQGGSNQPQHF. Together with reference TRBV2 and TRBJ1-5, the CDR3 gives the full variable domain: EPEVTQTPSHQVTQMGQEVILRCVPISNHLYFYWYRQILGQKVEFLVSFYNNEISEKSEIFDDQFSVERPDGSNFTLKIRSTKLEDSAMYFCASQGGSNQPQHFGDGTRLSIL.

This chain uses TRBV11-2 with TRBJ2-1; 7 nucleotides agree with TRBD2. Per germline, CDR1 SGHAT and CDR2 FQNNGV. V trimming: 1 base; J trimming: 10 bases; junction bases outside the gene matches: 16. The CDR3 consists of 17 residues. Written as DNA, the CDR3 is TGTGCCAGCAGCTTAGGTGGGGGGGAGCCCTCTCTAAAGGAGCAGTTCTTC. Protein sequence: CASSLGGGEPSLKEQFF.

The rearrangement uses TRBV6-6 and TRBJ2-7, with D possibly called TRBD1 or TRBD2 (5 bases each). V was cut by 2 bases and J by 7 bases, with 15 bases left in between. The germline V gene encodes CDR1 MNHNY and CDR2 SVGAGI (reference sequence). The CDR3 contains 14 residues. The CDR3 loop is CASSYLGQGREQYF. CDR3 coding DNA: TGTGCCAGCAGTTACCTCGGGCAGGGACGGGAGCAGTACTTC.

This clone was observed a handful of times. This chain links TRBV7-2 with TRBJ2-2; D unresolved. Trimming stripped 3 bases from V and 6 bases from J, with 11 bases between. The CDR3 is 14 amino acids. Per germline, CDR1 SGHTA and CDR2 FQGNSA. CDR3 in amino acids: CASSFDLRPGELFF. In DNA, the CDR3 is TGTGCCAGCAGCTTCGACTTGCGCCCCGGGGAGCTGTTTTTT.

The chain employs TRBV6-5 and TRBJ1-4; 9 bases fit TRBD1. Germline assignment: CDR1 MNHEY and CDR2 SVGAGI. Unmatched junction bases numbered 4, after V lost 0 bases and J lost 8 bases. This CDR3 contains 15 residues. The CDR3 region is CASSYSGTGWEKLFF. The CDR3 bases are TGTGCCAGCAGTTACTCCGGGACAGGGTGGGAAAAACTGTTTTTT.

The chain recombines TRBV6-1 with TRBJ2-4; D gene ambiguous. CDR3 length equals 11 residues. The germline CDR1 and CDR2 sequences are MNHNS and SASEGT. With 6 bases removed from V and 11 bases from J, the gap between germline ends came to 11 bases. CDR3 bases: TGTGCCAGCAGCCTAGAAGGCGTTCAGTACTTC. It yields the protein CASSLEGVQYF.

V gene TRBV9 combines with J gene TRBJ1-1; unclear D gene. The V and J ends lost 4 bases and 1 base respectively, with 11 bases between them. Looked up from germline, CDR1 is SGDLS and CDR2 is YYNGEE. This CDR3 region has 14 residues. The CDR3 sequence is CASSLGPSNTEAFF. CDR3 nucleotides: TGTGCCAGCAGCTTAGGACCTTCGAACACTGAAGCTTTCTTT.

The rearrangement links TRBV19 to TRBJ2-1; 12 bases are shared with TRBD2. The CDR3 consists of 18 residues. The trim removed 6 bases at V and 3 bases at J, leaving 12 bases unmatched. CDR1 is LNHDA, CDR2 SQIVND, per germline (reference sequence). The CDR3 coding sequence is TGTGCCAGTAGCGCCCCCGCGACTAGCGGGAGTTACTACAATGAGCAGTTCTTC. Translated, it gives CASSAPATSGSYYNEQFF.